The TCR beta chain described here comes from a study of T cells in Graves' hyperthyroidism and ophthalmopathy. Study results and caveats: Ophthalmopathy stood apart from stable hyperthyroidism in a 13 V-J model.

Researchers took RNA transcripts and amplified the TCR beta CDR3 regions from them. TCR CDR3 underwent first-round RT-PCR with the HTBI primer set. A single record per CDR3 protein comes from TCRdb applying MiXCR to the multiplex PCR reads. Counted here are roughly 400,000 distinct CDR3 sequences, 11% to 15% occurring once; the ten biggest clones make up 25% to 30%. The ends were cut back, 5 bases at V and 0 bases at J, with 16 bases in the middle. This CDR3 region has 17 residues. Germline V gives CDR1 SGHAT, CDR2 FQDESV (reference sequence). A note on this clonotype: Its cognate antigen is unknown.

Clinical Activity Scores of at least 3, NOSPECS grades of at least 4 and durations under 3 months characterized ophthalmopathy patients. The study left out patients who had uncontrolled infection, other autoimmune disease, pregnancy or lactation. Fresh peripheral blood, approximately 9.6 ml, yielded the PBMCs. The chain couples TRBV11-1 to TRBJ2-2; no definite D call. Sequencing was carried out using blood. The TCR sequence derives from a man in his fifties or sixties with Graves' ophthalmopathy. This CDR3 reads CASSGQSTVSNTGELFF. The CDR3 DNA follows: TGTGCCAGCAGCGGTCAATCCACTGTATCGAACACCGGGGAGCTGTTTTTT.